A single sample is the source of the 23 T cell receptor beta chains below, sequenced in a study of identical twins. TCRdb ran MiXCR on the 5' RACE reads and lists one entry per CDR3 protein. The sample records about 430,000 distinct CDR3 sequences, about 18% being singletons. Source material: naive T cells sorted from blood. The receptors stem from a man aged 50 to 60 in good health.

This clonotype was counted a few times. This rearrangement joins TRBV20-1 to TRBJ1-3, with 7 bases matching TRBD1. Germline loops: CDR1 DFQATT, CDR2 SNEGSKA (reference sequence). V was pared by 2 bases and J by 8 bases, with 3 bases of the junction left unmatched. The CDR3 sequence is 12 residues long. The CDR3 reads CSARRQGDTIYF. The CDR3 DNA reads TGCAGTGCTAGAAGGCAGGGGGACACCATATATTTT.

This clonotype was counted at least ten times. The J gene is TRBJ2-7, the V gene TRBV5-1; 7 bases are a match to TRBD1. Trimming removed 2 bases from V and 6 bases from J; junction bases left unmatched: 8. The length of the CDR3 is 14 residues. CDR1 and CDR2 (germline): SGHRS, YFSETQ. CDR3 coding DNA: TGCGCCAGCAGCTTCCAGACAGGGTCGGGCGAGCAGTACTTC. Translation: CASSFQTGSGEQYF. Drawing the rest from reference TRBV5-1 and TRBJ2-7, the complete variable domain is KAGVTQTPRYLIKTRGQQVTLSCSPISGHRSVSWYQQTPGQGLQFLFEYFSETQRNKGNFPGRFSGRQFSNSRSEMNVSTLELGDSALYLCASSFQTGSGEQYFGPGTRLTVT.

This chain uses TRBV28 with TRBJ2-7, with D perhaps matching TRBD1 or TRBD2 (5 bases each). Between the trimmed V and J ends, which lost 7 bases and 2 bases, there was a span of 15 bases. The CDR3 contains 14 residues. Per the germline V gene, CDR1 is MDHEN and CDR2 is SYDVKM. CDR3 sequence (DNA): TGTGCCAGCACCACAGGTAGGGGAGCCTACGAGCAGTACTTC. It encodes CASTTGRGAYEQYF.

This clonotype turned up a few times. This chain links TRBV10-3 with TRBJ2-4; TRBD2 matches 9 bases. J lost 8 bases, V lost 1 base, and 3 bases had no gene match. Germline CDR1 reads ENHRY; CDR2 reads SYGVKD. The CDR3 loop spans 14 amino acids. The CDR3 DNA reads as TGTGCCATCAGTGAGTTTAGCGGGAGTTACATTCAGTACTTC. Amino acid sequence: CAISEFSGSYIQYF.

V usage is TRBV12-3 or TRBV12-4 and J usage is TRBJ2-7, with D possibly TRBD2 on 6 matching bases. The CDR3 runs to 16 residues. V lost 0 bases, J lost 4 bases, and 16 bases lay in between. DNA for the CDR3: TGTGCCAGCAGTTTAGCCAGGGACTTCGGTGGATACGAGCAGTACTTC. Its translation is CASSLARDFGGYEQYF.

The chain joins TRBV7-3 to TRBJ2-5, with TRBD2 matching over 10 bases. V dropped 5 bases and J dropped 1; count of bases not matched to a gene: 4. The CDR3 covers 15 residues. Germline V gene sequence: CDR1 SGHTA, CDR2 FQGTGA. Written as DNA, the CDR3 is TGTGCCAGCAGCCCGGGACTAGCGCCCCAAGAGACCCAGTACTTC. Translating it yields CASSPGLAPQETQYF.

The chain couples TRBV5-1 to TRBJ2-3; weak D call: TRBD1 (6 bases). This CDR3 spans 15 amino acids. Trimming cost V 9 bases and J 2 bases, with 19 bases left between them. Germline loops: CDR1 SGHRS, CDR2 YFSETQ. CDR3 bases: TGCGCCACGTCATCTGGACAGCCCCTCACAGATACGCAGTATTTT. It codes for CATSSGQPLTDTQYF.

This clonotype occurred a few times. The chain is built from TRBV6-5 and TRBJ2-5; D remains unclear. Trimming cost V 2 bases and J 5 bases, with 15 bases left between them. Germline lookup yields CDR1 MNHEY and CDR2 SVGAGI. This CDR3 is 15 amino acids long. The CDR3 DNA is TGTGCCAGCAGTTACACACAGAGAGTTGTGGAGACCCAGTACTTC. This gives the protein CASSYTQRVVETQYF.

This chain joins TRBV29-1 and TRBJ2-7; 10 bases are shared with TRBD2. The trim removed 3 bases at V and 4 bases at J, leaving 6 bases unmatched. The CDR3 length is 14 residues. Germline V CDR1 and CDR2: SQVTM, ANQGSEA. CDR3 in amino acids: CSVELAGVEYEQYF. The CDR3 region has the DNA TGCAGCGTTGAGCTAGCGGGAGTCGAATACGAGCAGTACTTC.

The CDR3 reads CSATTSGSSYEQYF. CDR3 sequence (DNA): TGCAGTGCCACGACTAGCGGAAGCTCCTACGAGCAGTACTTC. The chain uses TRBV20-1 and TRBJ2-7; TRBD2 matches 9 bases. The CDR3 loop spans 14 amino acids. The V and J ends lost 6 bases and 0 bases, in that order; junction bases with no gene match: 6. Germline-derived CDR1 and CDR2 are DFQATT and SNEGSKA (reference sequence).

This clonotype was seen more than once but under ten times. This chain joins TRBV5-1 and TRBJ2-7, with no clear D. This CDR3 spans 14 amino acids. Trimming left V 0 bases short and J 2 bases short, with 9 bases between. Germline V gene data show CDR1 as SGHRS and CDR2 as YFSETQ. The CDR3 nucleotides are TGCGCCAGCAGCTTGGTTACAGCGCCCTACGAGCAGTACTTC. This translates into CASSLVTAPYEQYF.

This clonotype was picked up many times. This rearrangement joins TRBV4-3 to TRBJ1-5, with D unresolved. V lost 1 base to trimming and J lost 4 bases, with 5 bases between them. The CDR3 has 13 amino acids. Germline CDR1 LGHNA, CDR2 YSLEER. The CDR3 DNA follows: TGCGCCAGCAGCCAAGGATATAATCAGCCCCAGCATTTT. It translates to CASSQGYNQPQHF.

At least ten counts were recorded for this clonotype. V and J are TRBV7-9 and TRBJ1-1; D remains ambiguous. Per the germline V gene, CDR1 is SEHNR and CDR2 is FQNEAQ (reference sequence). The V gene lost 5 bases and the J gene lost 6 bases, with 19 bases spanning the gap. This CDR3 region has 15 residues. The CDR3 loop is CASSGPSGIVAEAFF. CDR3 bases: TGTGCCAGCAGCGGACCCTCCGGGATAGTAGCTGAAGCTTTCTTT. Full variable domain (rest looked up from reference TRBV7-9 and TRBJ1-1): DTGVSQNPRHKITKRGQNVTFRCDPISEHNRLYWYRQTLGQGPEFLTYFQNEAQLEKSRLLSDRFSAERPKGSFSTLEIQRTEQGDSAMYLCASSGPSGIVAEAFFGQGTRLTVV.

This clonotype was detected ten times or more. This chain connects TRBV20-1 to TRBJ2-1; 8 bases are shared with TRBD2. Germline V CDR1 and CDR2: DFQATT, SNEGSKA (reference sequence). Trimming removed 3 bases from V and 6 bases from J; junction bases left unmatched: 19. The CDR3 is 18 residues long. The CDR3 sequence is CSASPKNTGGPFFNEQFF. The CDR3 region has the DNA TGCAGTGCTAGCCCCAAAAATACGGGAGGGCCTTTCTTCAATGAGCAGTTCTTC.

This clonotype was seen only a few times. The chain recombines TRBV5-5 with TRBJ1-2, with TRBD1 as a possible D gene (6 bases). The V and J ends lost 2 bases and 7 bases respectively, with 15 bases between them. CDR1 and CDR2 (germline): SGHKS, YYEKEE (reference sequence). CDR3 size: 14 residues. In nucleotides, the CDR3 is TGTGCCAGCAGCTTCGAGGCAGGGGCGGCTGGCTACACCTTC. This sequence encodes CASSFEAGAAGYTF.

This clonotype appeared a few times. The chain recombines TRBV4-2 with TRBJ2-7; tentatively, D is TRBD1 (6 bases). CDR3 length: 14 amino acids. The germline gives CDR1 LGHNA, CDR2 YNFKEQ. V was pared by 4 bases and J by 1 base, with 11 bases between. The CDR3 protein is CASSRRTDSYEQYF. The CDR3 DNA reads TGTGCCAGCAGCCGTCGGACAGATTCCTACGAGCAGTACTTC.

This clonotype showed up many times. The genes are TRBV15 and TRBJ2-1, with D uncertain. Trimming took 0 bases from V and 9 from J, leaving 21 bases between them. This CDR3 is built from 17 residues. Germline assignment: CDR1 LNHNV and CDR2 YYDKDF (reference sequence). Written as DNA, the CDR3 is TGTGCCACCAGCAGAGATCTCTCCGTTCGGTTAGTTGGTGAGCAGTTCTTC. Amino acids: CATSRDLSVRLVGEQFF.

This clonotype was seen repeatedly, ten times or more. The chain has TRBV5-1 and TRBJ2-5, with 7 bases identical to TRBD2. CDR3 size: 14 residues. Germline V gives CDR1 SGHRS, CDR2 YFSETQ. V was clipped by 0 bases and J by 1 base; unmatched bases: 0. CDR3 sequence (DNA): TGCGCCAGCAGCTTGGGGGGGGGCCAAGAGACCCAGTACTTC. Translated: CASSLGGGQETQYF.

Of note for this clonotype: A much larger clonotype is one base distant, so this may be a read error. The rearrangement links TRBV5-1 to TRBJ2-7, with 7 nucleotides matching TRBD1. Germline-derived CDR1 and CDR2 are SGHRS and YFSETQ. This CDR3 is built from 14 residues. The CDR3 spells CASSFDRVGYAQYF. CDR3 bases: TGCGCCAGCAGCTTCGACAGGGTGGGTTACGCGCAGTACTTC. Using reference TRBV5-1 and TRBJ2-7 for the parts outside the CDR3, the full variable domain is KAGVTQTPRYLIKTRGQQVTLSCSPISGHRSVSWYQQTPGQGLQFLFEYFSETQRNKGNFPGRFSGRQFSNSRSEMNVSTLELGDSALYLCASSFDRVGYAQYFGPGTRLTVT.

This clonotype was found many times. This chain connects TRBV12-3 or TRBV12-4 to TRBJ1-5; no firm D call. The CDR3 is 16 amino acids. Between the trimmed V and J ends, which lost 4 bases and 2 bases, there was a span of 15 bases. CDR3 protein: CASSSRPLRGNQPQHF. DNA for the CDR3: TGTGCCAGCAGTTCCCGACCCCTTCGGGGCAATCAGCCCCAGCATTTT.

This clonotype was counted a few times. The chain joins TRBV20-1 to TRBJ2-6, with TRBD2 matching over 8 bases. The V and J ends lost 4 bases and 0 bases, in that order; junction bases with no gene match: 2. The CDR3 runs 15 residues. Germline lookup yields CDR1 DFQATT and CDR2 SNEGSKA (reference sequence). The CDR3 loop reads CSATSGSSGANVLTF. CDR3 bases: TGCAGTGCTACCAGCGGGAGCTCTGGGGCCAACGTCCTGACTTTC.

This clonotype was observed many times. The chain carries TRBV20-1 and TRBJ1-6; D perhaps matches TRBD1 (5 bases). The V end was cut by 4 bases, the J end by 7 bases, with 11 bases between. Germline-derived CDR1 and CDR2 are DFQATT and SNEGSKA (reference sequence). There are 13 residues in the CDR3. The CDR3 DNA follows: TGCAGTGCTACGCAGACAGTCAATTCACCCCTCCACTTT. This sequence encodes CSATQTVNSPLHF.

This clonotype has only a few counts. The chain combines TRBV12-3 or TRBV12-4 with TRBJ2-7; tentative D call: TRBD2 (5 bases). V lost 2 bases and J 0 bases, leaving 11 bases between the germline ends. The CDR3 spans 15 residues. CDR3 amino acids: CASSLNGMVSYEQYF. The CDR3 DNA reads TGTGCCAGCAGTTTAAACGGGATGGTCTCCTACGAGCAGTACTTC.